This T cell receptor (beta chain) was documented in a study of cytomegalovirus exposure and HLA in healthy donors. PCR was performed using 60 Vbeta and 13 Jbeta primers. Data came from immunoSEQ multiplex PCR; TCRdb stores just in-frame clones and leaves some out. The repertoire holds 100,000 or so clones, with around 77% as singletons. V lost 4 bases and J lost 0; bases outside the gene matches: 9. The CDR3 runs to 16 residues. Germline V gives CDR1 SGHRS, CDR2 YFSETQ. The rearrangement joins TRBV5-1 to TRBJ1-1, with TRBD1 identical over 7 bases. Sequencing used PBMCs. This receptor was taken from a man aged 25 to 45 in good health and CMV-seronegative. Here the CDR3 DNA reads TGCGCCAGCAGCACCGGACAGGAGTTCATGAACACTGAAGCTTTCTTT. It specifies CASSTGQEFMNTEAFF.